This T cell receptor (beta chain) stems from a study of blood T cell repertoires in COVID-19. Across the study: Acute and convalescent COVID-19 samples came from the United States, Italy and Spain.

Losses at the gene ends were 1 base for V and 7 bases for J; bases not matched to a gene: 5. The CDR3 has 15 residues. Germline V lookup: CDR1 LGHNT, CDR2 FRNRAP. The table came from immunoSEQ multiplex PCR; TCRdb's copy has only in-frame clones and leaves some out. The sample yields 130,000 or so clones, approximately 87% seen once. The clonotype originates from a man aged 45 to 65 with active COVID-19. Material: peripheral blood. The rearrangement links TRBV12-5 to TRBJ2-1, with 9 bases that match TRBD2. The CDR3 nucleotides are TGTGCTAGTGGTTTGGGTGGCGGGGGGGGAAATGAGCAGTTCTTC. Translation gives CASGLGGGGGNEQFF.